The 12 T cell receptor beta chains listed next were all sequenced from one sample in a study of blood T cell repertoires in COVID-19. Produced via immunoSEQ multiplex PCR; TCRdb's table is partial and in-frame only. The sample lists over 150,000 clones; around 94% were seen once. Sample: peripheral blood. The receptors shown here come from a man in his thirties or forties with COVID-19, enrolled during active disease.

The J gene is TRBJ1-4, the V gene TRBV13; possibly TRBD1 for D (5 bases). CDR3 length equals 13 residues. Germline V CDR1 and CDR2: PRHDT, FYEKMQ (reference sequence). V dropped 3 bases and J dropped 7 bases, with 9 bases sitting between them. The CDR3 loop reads CASSLGRVEKLFF. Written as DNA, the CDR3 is TGTGCCAGCAGCTTGGGCAGGGTTGAAAAACTGTTTTTT.

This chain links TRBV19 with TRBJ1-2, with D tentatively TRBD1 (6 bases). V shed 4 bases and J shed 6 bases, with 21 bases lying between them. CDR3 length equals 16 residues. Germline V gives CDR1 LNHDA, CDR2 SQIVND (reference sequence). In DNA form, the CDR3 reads TGTGCCAGTAGTACACAAACGGGAACGAGGGACAATGGCTACACCTTC. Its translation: CASSTQTGTRDNGYTF.

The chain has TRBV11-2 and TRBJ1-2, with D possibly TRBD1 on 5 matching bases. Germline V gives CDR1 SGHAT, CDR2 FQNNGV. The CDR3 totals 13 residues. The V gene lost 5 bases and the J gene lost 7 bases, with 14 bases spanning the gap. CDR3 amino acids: CASSEGEAGGYTF. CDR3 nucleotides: TGTGCCAGCAGCGAAGGGGAGGCTGGTGGCTACACCTTC.

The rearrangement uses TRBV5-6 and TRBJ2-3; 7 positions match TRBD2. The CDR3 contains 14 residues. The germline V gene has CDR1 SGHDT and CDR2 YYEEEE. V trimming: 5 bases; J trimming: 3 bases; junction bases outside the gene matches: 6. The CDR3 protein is CASSQGLVTDTQYF. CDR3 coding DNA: TGTGCCAGCAGTCAAGGACTAGTAACAGATACGCAGTATTTT.

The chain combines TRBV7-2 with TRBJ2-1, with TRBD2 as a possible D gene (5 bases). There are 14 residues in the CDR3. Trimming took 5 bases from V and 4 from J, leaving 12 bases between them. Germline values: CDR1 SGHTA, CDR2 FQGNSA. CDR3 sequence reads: CASSPRTDYNEQFF. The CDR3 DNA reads TGTGCCAGCAGCCCCCGGACTGATTACAATGAGCAGTTCTTC.

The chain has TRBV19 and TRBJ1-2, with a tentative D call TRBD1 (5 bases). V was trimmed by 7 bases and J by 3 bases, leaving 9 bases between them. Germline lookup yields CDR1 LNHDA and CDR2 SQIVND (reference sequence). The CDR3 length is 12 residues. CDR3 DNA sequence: TGTGCCAGTACTGGGGCGTACTATGGCTACACCTTC. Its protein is CASTGAYYGYTF.

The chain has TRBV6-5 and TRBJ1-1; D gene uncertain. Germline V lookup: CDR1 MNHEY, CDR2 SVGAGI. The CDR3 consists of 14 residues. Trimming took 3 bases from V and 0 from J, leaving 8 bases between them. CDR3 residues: CASSYRSLNTEAFF. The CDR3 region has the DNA TGTGCCAGCAGTTATCGGAGTTTGAACACTGAAGCTTTCTTT.

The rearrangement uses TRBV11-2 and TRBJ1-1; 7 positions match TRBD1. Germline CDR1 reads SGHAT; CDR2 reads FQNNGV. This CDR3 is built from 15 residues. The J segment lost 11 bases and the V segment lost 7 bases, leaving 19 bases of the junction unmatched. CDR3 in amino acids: CASTPNAGGRPKAFF. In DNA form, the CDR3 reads TGTGCCAGCACCCCGAACGCAGGGGGAAGACCTAAGGCTTTCTTT.

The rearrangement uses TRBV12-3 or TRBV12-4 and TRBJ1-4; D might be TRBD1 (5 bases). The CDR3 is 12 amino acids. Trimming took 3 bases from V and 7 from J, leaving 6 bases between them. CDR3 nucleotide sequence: TGTGCCAGCAGTTTCGGGGGTGAAAAACTGTTTTTT. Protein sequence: CASSFGGEKLFF.

This CDR3 is CASSLQVTTGELFF. The CDR3, as DNA: TGTGCCAGCAGTTTACAGGTGACCACCGGGGAGCTGTTTTTT. The V gene is TRBV27, the J gene TRBJ2-2; no reliable D call. The germline gives CDR1 MNHEY, CDR2 SMNVEV (reference sequence). The CDR3 extends over 14 amino acids. The V end lost 2 bases, the J end lost 4 bases, and 8 bases lay between the germline ends.

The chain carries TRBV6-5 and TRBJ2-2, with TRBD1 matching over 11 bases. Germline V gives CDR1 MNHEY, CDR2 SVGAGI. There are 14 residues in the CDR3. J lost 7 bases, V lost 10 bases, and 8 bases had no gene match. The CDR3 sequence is CATWTGGFNGELFF. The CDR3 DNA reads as TGTGCCACCTGGACAGGGGGCTTTAACGGGGAGCTGTTTTTT.

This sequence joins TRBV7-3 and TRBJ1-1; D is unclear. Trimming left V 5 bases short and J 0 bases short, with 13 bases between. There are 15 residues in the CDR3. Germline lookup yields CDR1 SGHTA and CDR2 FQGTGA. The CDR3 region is CASSLEGTMNTEAFF. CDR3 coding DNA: TGTGCCAGCAGCCTGGAGGGTACCATGAACACTGAAGCTTTCTTT.